The clone carrying this TCR beta chain has only one observation. The sample comes from a study of blood T cell repertoires in COVID-19. At the level of the study: Acute-phase and convalescent COVID-19 samples originated in the United States, Italy and Spain. From T cells, B-cell-depleted T cells, or PBMCs came the material, which was cDNA or gDNA.

Only in-frame clones appear in the TCRdb table, and some are missing; sequencing was by immunoSEQ multiplex PCR. The sample holds 250,000 or so clones, roughly 80% seen once. Participants, roughly 18 to 90 years old, spanned under 25 US areas. Two negative PCRs, clearance, or symptom resolution had been documented for recovered Cohort 3 donors. This CDR3 is built from 13 residues. Germline-derived CDR1 and CDR2 are SQVTM and ANQGSEA. Trimming cost V 2 bases and J 5 bases; bases outside gene matches: 5. The receptor's source is a man in his sixties who had recovered from COVID-19. The rearrangement joins TRBV29-1 to TRBJ2-5; 7 nucleotides align to TRBD1. Specimen: PBMCs or T cells enriched from blood (not recorded which). The CDR3 sequence is CSVERDSTETQYF. The CDR3, as DNA: TGCAGCGTTGAAAGGGACAGCACGGAGACCCAGTACTTC.